This entry lists 28 T cell receptor beta chains sequenced from one sample in a study of shared T cell receptors in the human thymus (dated by TCRdb to the early 2020s). Libraries were prepared through the immunoSEQ multiplex PCR assay. What TCRdb holds here is the immuneACCESS table cut down to in-frame rearrangements. Part of the clones is not present; checked against another copy, under half of the missing clones reflect an unresolved V gene, and the others are unexplained. The sample yields under 850,000 clones; roughly 90% were counted once. The ten largest clones add up to approximately 0.011% of the sample. The same sample was also used in a study of human thymus T cells.

The sequencing input was thymocytes. All receptors derive from a boy under three years old with a congenital heart defect. Donor details come from another sample of the same person, matched by shared clones.

The chain has TRBV15 and TRBJ2-3; 8 positions agree with TRBD2. The CDR3 is 16 amino acids. Trimming cost V 4 bases and J 5 bases; bases outside gene matches: 11. Germline V gene data show CDR1 as LNHNV and CDR2 as YYDKDF (reference sequence). As DNA, the CDR3 is TGTGCCACCAGCACCGCGGGACTAGAAGGAGTAGATACGCAGTATTTT. Its translation is CATSTAGLEGVDTQYF.

This clone was picked up one time. The V call is TRBV7-2, the J call TRBJ2-7; no definite D call. The germline CDR1 and CDR2 sequences are SGHTA and FQGNSA. V was clipped by 4 bases and J by 0 bases, with 13 bases between them. The CDR3 length is 15 residues. The CDR3: CASSCWMNYSYEQYF. The CDR3 nucleotides are TGTGCCAGCAGCTGCTGGATGAACTACTCCTACGAGCAGTACTTC.

V and J are TRBV30 and TRBJ2-2; 10 bases line up with TRBD2. CDR3 length: 19 residues. CDR1 is GTSNPN, CDR2 SVGIG, per germline (reference sequence). V lost 4 bases to trimming and J lost 3 bases; unmatched junction nucleotides: 17. The CDR3 coding sequence is TGTGCCTGGAAGATCGGGACTAGCGAGATGAAATTGGACACCGGGGAGCTGTTTTTT. It is translated as CAWKIGTSEMKLDTGELFF.

The CDR3 region is CASRLERANYGYTF. The DNA of the CDR3 is TGCGCCAGCAGACTGGAACGGGCTAACTATGGCTACACCTTC. J is TRBJ1-2 and V is TRBV5-1, with D hard to call. The CDR3 contains 14 residues. Germline CDR1 and CDR2: SGHRS and YFSETQ. V was shortened by 5 bases and J by 0 bases, with 11 bases between the two germline ends.

The chain combines TRBV4-2 with TRBJ2-1; tentative D call: TRBD1 (6 bases). Germline V lookup: CDR1 LGHNA, CDR2 YNFKEQ. V was clipped by 3 bases and J by 7 bases, with 22 bases between them. CDR3 length equals 17 residues. The CDR3 DNA follows: TGTGCCAGCAGCCATCTCCCGGGACAAGACTCTTCTAATGAGCAGTTCTTC. Translating it yields CASSHLPGQDSSNEQFF.

The CDR3 nucleotides are TGTGCCATCAGTGAGTTCAAGCGGGAGAAGTACGAGCAGTACTTC. This gives the protein CAISEFKREKYEQYF. The chain combines TRBV10-3 with TRBJ2-7; 8 nucleotides align to TRBD2. The junction had 6 bases not matched to a gene; V was cut back by 1 base and J by 4 bases. There are 15 residues in the CDR3. CDR1 and CDR2 (germline): ENHRY, SYGVKD.

The sample holds one count of this clone. The chain carries TRBV2 and TRBJ2-2, with TRBD2 matching 12 bases. Germline CDR1 SNHLY, CDR2 FYNNEI. There are 16 residues in the CDR3. Trimming cost V 8 bases and J 5 bases; bases outside gene matches: 9. The CDR3 reads CASLASGRAWTGELFF. As DNA, the CDR3 is TGTGCCAGCCTTGCTAGCGGGAGGGCCTGGACCGGGGAGCTGTTTTTT.

This chain links TRBV18 with TRBJ1-3; the D is unclear. Trimming shortened V by 1 base and J by 8 bases, and 12 bases separated the two germline ends. Germline V gene data show CDR1 as KGHSH and CDR2 as LQKENI. The CDR3 runs to 14 residues. Written as DNA, the CDR3 is TGTGCCAGCTCACCACTGGAGAGGGCCCACACCATATATTTT. Protein sequence: CASSPLERAHTIYF.

This rearrangement joins TRBV7-9 to TRBJ1-4, with D possibly being TRBD1 (6 bases). Trimming pared 5 bases from V and 8 bases from J, leaving 15 bases between. The CDR3 runs 14 residues. CDR1 is SEHNR and CDR2 is FQNEAQ in the germline V gene (reference sequence). In nucleotides, the CDR3 is TGTGCCAGCAGCCCCGGAGGGGGGGAAGAAAAACTGTTTTTT. It yields the protein CASSPGGGEEKLFF. Filled out from reference TRBV7-9 and TRBJ1-4, the complete variable domain reads DTGVSQNPRHKITKRGQNVTFRCDPISEHNRLYWYRQTLGQGPEFLTYFQNEAQLEKSRLLSDRFSAERPKGSFSTLEIQRTEQGDSAMYLCASSPGGGEEKLFFGSGTQLSVL.

This clone was seen a handful of times. The DNA of the CDR3 is TGTGCCAGCTCACTCCGACTAGCGGGAGTGGGCTACGAGCAGTACTTC. This gives the protein CASSLRLAGVGYEQYF. The chain carries TRBV18 and TRBJ2-7; 12 positions match TRBD2. The CDR3 contains 16 residues. Trimming took 4 bases from V and 3 from J; bases not matched to a gene: 7. The germline V gene encodes CDR1 KGHSH and CDR2 LQKENI.

J is TRBJ2-7 and V is TRBV27, with 7 bases that match TRBD1. This CDR3 comprises 14 residues. CDR1 is MNHEY, CDR2 SMNVEV, per germline (reference sequence). Germline trimming cut 4 bases from V and 2 bases from J; bases unmatched to any gene: 5. The CDR3 bases are TGTGCCAGCAGTTCCCCCGGGACAGCCTACGAGCAGTACTTC. Translation: CASSSPGTAYEQYF.

V usage is TRBV7-6 and J usage is TRBJ2-7; 9 bases agree with TRBD1. The J segment lost 2 bases and the V segment lost 9 bases, leaving 5 bases of the junction unmatched. The CDR3 is made up of 13 amino acids. CDR1 and CDR2 from the germline V gene are SGHVS and FNYEAQ. This CDR3 reads CARPGQGPYEQYF. The CDR3 DNA reads as TGTGCCAGACCGGGACAGGGACCCTACGAGCAGTACTTC. Based on the CDR3 plus reference TRBV7-6 and TRBJ2-7, the full variable domain is GAGVSQSPRYKVTKRGQDVALRCDPISGHVSLYWYRQALGQGPEFLTYFNYEAQQDKSGLPNDRFSAERPEGSISTLTIQRTEQRDSAMYRCARPGQGPYEQYFGPGTRLTVT.

This clone was detected only once. An end of the junction differs from the germline gene, which may be a read error. The identical CDR3 is also encoded by other nucleotide sequences in the sample. The V and J genes are TRBV7-8 and TRBJ1-1; weak D call: TRBD1 (5 bases). Germline CDR1 is SGHVS and CDR2 is FQNEAQ. This CDR3 has 15 amino acids. CDR3 in amino acids: CASSATLGVNTEAFF. CDR3 DNA sequence: TGTGCCAGCAGCGCCACTCTAGGGGTGAACACTGAGGCTTTCTTT.

V usage is TRBV4-3 and J usage is TRBJ2-7; weak D call: TRBD1 (6 bases). Trimming took off 3 bases at V and 0 bases at J, with 18 bases between the two ends. The germline V gene encodes CDR1 LGHNA and CDR2 YSLEER. This CDR3 region has 17 residues. CDR3 sequence: CASSHYRDTISSYEQYF. CDR3 bases: TGCGCCAGCAGCCATTACCGGGACACCATTAGCTCCTACGAGCAGTACTTC.

V usage is TRBV14 and J usage is TRBJ2-7; D is ambiguous. The V end lost 1 base, the J end lost 3 bases, and 10 bases lay between the germline ends. Germline CDR1 is SGHDN and CDR2 is FVKESK. The CDR3 covers 14 residues. The CDR3 is CASSQAQQYYEQYF. CDR3 sequence (DNA): TGTGCCAGCAGCCAAGCACAGCAGTACTACGAGCAGTACTTC. The whole variable domain, remainder taken from reference TRBV14 and TRBJ2-7, is EAGVTQFPSHSVIEKGQTVTLRCDPISGHDNLYWYRRVMGKEIKFLLHFVKESKQDESGMPNNRFLAERTGGTYSTLKVQPAELEDSGVYFCASSQAQQYYEQYFGPGTRLTVT.

The chain combines TRBV6-5 with TRBJ2-7; D unclear. CDR1 is MNHEY, CDR2 SVGAGI, per germline. V was clipped by 2 bases and J by 4 bases, with 9 bases between them. The CDR3 sequence is 13 residues long. CDR3 region: CASSYAWSYEQYF. DNA of the CDR3: TGTGCCAGCAGTTACGCCTGGAGTTACGAGCAGTACTTC.

This sequence joins TRBV7-9 and TRBJ1-3; TRBD1 is a possible D gene (6 bases). Per the germline V gene, CDR1 is SEHNR and CDR2 is FQNEAQ (reference sequence). The CDR3 has 15 amino acids. Deletions cut 0 bases from V and 2 bases from J, with 8 bases between. CDR3 region: CASSLARGTGNTIYF. The DNA for the CDR3 is TGTGCCAGCAGCTTAGCGAGGGGGACTGGAAACACCATATATTTT.

This chain joins TRBV5-4 and TRBJ2-1, with 11 bases that match TRBD2. Germline-derived CDR1 and CDR2 are SGHNT and YYREEE (reference sequence). The CDR3 has 17 residues. V lost 2 bases and J lost 8; bases outside the gene matches: 12. Here the CDR3 reads CASSFRASGRLGHEQFF. CDR3 nucleotide sequence: TGTGCCAGCAGCTTTAGGGCTAGCGGGAGGTTGGGCCATGAGCAGTTCTTC.

This clone occurred once. The genes are TRBV18 and TRBJ2-2; D may be TRBD1 (6 bases). This CDR3 is built from 17 residues. V was shortened by 1 base and J by 0 bases, with 12 bases between the two germline ends. Germline CDR1 KGHSH, CDR2 LQKENI. The CDR3 region is CASSPQDSHPNTGELFF. Here the CDR3 DNA reads TGTGCCAGCTCACCACAGGACAGCCATCCGAACACCGGGGAGCTGTTTTTT. The full variable domain, with the rest looked up from reference TRBV18 and TRBJ2-2, is NAGVMQNPRHLVRRRGQEARLRCSPMKGHSHVYWYRQLPEEGLKFMVYLQKENIIDESGMPKERFSAEFPKEGPSILRIQQVVRGDSAAYFCASSPQDSHPNTGELFFGEGSRLTVL.

The J gene is TRBJ2-5, the V gene TRBV7-9; a possible D gene is TRBD1 (6 bases). V was clipped by 5 bases and J by 1 base, with 11 bases between them. The CDR3 contains 14 residues. The germline CDR1 and CDR2 sequences are SEHNR and FQNEAQ (reference sequence). CDR3 DNA: TGTGCCAGCAGCCCGGGACATATCCAAGAGACCCAGTACTTC. This translates into CASSPGHIQETQYF.

The rearrangement links TRBV4-2 to TRBJ2-1, with 9 nucleotides matching TRBD1. J lost 4 bases, V lost 1 base, and 5 bases had no gene match. The CDR3 loop spans 16 amino acids. Looked up from germline, CDR1 is LGHNA and CDR2 is YNFKEQ. The CDR3, as DNA: TGTGCCAGCAGCCAAGTGAGGACAGGGGTATACAATGAGCAGTTCTTC. Amino acid sequence: CASSQVRTGVYNEQFF.

This sequence joins TRBV2 and TRBJ2-1, with TRBD2 identical over 12 bases. This CDR3 region has 15 residues. Germline CDR1 is SNHLY and CDR2 is FYNNEI. J gave up 4 bases and V 8 bases, and 6 bases lay outside the gene matches. Here the CDR3 reads CASPPTSGGYNEQFF. The CDR3 nucleotides are TGTGCCAGCCCCCCCACTAGCGGGGGGTACAATGAGCAGTTCTTC.

The chain carries TRBV2 and TRBJ2-5, with D maybe TRBD1 (5 bases). CDR3 length: 15 amino acids. The V end lost 2 bases, the J end lost 2 bases, and 12 bases lay between the germline ends. The germline V gene has CDR1 SNHLY and CDR2 FYNNEI. This CDR3 is CASSEFATVQETQYF. For the CDR3, the DNA is TGTGCCAGCAGTGAATTTGCGACAGTACAAGAGACCCAGTACTTC. Based on the CDR3 plus reference TRBV2 and TRBJ2-5, the full variable domain is EPEVTQTPSHQVTQMGQEVILRCVPISNHLYFYWYRQILGQKVEFLVSFYNNEISEKSEIFDDQFSVERPDGSNFTLKIRSTKLEDSAMYFCASSEFATVQETQYFGPGTRLLVL.

The CDR3 sequence is CASSHLTSGPIFSTDTQYF. For the CDR3, the DNA is TGTGCCAGCAGTCATCTTACTAGCGGGCCTATCTTTAGCACAGATACGCAGTATTTT. The chain couples TRBV27 to TRBJ2-3; the match to TRBD2 covers 9 bases. Germline CDR1 and CDR2: MNHEY and SMNVEV (reference sequence). Unmatched junction bases numbered 15, after V lost 5 bases and J lost 0 bases. The CDR3 is 19 amino acids.

This clone has more than one count but fewer than ten. The rearrangement links TRBV11-2 to TRBJ1-4; a possible D gene is TRBD1 (5 bases). Trimming removed 6 bases from V and 4 bases from J, with 15 bases in between. Germline V lookup: CDR1 SGHAT, CDR2 FQNNGV. The CDR3 length is 15 residues. This CDR3 reads CASRSQGSGNEKLFF. In nucleotides, the CDR3 is TGTGCCAGCAGATCCCAGGGAAGTGGTAATGAAAAACTGTTTTTT.

The chain recombines TRBV27 with TRBJ1-1; D gene uncertain. Germline V gives CDR1 MNHEY, CDR2 SMNVEV (reference sequence). V was clipped by 3 bases and J by 8 bases, with 4 bases between them. The CDR3 sequence is 10 residues long. The DNA for the CDR3 is TGTGCCAGCAGTTTTCTCGAAGCTTTCTTT. Protein sequence: CASSFLEAFF.

The rearrangement links TRBV5-4 to TRBJ1-1; possibly TRBD1 for D (6 bases). V gave up 2 bases and J gave up 5 bases, with 13 bases separating them. The CDR3 has 14 residues. Germline V gene sequence: CDR1 SGHNT, CDR2 YYREEE (reference sequence). The CDR3: CASSFDRLGTEAFF. The CDR3 DNA is TGTGCCAGCAGCTTCGACAGGTTGGGGACTGAAGCTTTCTTT.

The chain is built from TRBV6-1 and TRBJ1-3, with D tentatively TRBD1 (6 bases). Between the trimmed V and J ends, which lost 6 bases and 3 bases, there was a span of 9 bases. The CDR3 runs 13 residues. Germline V gene lookup returns CDR1 MNHNS and CDR2 SASEGT. The CDR3 here is CASSPRGGNTIYF. The CDR3 DNA follows: TGTGCCAGCAGCCCCAGGGGTGGAAACACCATATATTTT.